This T cell receptor (beta chain) comes out of a study of technical replicates of blood from a few donors. Data came from immunoSEQ multiplex PCR; TCRdb stores just in-frame clones and leaves some out. The sample lists tens of thousands of clones; about nine tenths were seen once. The CDR3 contains 17 residues. The germline V gene encodes CDR1 SGHKS and CDR2 YYEKEE (reference sequence). The V and J ends lost 0 bases and 7 bases, in that order; junction bases with no gene match: 11. The TCR originated in a human donor in good health. V usage is TRBV5-5 and J usage is TRBJ1-4, with 8 bases lining up with TRBD1. Specimen: T cells isolated from PBMCs. The CDR3 loop reads CASSLAGRQGASEKLFF. DNA of the CDR3: TGTGCCAGCAGCTTGGCCGGGCGGCAGGGGGCAAGTGAAAAACTGTTTTTT. The complete variable domain, with remaining parts taken from reference TRBV5-5 and TRBJ1-4, reads DAGVTQSPTHLIKTRGQQVTLRCSPISGHKSVSWYQQVLGQGPQFIFQYYEKEERGRGNFPDRFSARQFPNYSSELNVNALLLGDSALYLCASSLAGRQGASEKLFFGSGTQLSVL.